These T cell receptor beta chains were read from a single sample in a study of blood T cells in healthy people across ages. TCRdb redid the calling of the 5' RACE reads with MiXCR, one entry per CDR3 protein. The data contain some 930,000 distinct CDR3 sequences, roughly 28% of them seen just once; the ten biggest clones take up roughly a tenth. The same sample was also used in a study of T cells of mothers and their children.

The sample was blood. The receptors derive from a woman aged 40 to 50 in good health. CDR3s include the opening cysteine and the closing phenylalanine or tryptophan. D genes are given only for firm matches.

CDR3aa: CASSYPRGSPADTQYF
len: 16
v_gene: TRBV5-1
j_gene: TRBJ2-3
d_gene: NA

CDR3aa: CASSQAVGDQETQYF
len: 15
v_gene: TRBV4-1
j_gene: TRBJ2-5
d_gene: NA

CDR3aa: CAISELGRSYGYTF
len: 14
v_gene: TRBV10-3
j_gene: TRBJ1-2
d_gene: NA

CDR3aa: CASSPAPSLYEQYF
len: 14
v_gene: TRBV6-5
j_gene: TRBJ2-7
d_gene: NA

CDR3aa: CASRSTGTTLTQYF
len: 14
v_gene: TRBV14
j_gene: TRBJ2-5
d_gene: NA

CDR3aa: CASSYTGTGGGYTF
len: 14
v_gene: TRBV28
j_gene: TRBJ1-2
d_gene: TRBD1

CDR3aa: CASSLPGGSNEQFF
len: 14
v_gene: TRBV5-1
j_gene: TRBJ2-1
d_gene: TRBD1

CDR3aa: CASSPGTVPITDTQYF
len: 16
v_gene: TRBV9
j_gene: TRBJ2-3
d_gene: TRBD1

CDR3aa: CSARVKWGADTQYF
len: 14
v_gene: TRBV20-1
j_gene: TRBJ2-3
d_gene: NA

CDR3aa: CSALQAIPYEQYF
len: 13
v_gene: TRBV29-1
j_gene: TRBJ2-7
d_gene: NA

CDR3aa: CAWSVQGIQPQHF
len: 13
v_gene: TRBV30
j_gene: TRBJ1-5
d_gene: NA

CDR3aa: CASSQNGESTEAFF
len: 14
v_gene: TRBV5-1
j_gene: TRBJ1-1
d_gene: NA

CDR3aa: CASSPRLVLDYEQYF
len: 15
v_gene: TRBV28
j_gene: TRBJ2-7
d_gene: NA

CDR3aa: CASSSTGPSYGYTF
len: 14
v_gene: TRBV5-1
j_gene: TRBJ1-2
d_gene: NA

CDR3aa: CVSSRNTEAFF
len: 11
v_gene: TRBV6-6
j_gene: TRBJ1-1
d_gene: NA